These 13 T cell receptor beta chains were all obtained from the same sample, sequenced in a study of early T cells in non-severe SARS-CoV-2 infection. A single record per CDR3 protein comes from TCRdb applying MiXCR to the 5' RACE reads. The sample consists of roughly 40,000 distinct CDR3 sequences, around 5.7% of them appearing once. The source material was whole blood. These receptors originate from an adult who was a healthcare worker with PCR-confirmed SARS-CoV-2 infection or an uninfected control (not recorded which).

This clonotype came up many times. The chain has TRBV10-3 and TRBJ2-1; 10 bases map to TRBD2. The trim removed 3 bases at V and 9 bases at J, leaving 5 bases unmatched. The length of the CDR3 is 14 residues. Germline V gene lookup returns CDR1 ENHRY and CDR2 SYGVKD. CDR3 sequence reads: CAISDLAGGGEQFF. In DNA, the CDR3 is TGTGCCATCAGTGATTTAGCGGGGGGAGGTGAGCAGTTCTTC.

This clonotype was observed many times. The gene calls are TRBV5-1 and TRBJ2-5, with no clear D. This CDR3 contains 15 residues. Germline CDR1 SGHRS, CDR2 YFSETQ. V dropped 2 bases and J dropped 0 bases, with 11 bases sitting between them. Written as DNA, the CDR3 is TGCGCCAGCAGCTTTCCGGCGAGCCACCAAGAGACCCAGTACTTC. Its translation: CASSFPASHQETQYF. Full variable domain (remainder filled in from reference TRBV5-1 and TRBJ2-5): KAGVTQTPRYLIKTRGQQVTLSCSPISGHRSVSWYQQTPGQGLQFLFEYFSETQRNKGNFPGRFSGRQFSNSRSEMNVSTLELGDSALYLCASSFPASHQETQYFGPGTRLLVL.

This clonotype was counted many times. The J gene is TRBJ2-3, the V gene TRBV2; no definite D call. V lost 6 bases, J lost 4 bases, and 17 bases lay in between. The CDR3 is 15 residues long. The germline V gene encodes CDR1 SNHLY and CDR2 FYNNEI. The CDR3, as DNA: TGTGCCAGCAGACTACAGCGCTGGGAATCAGATACGCAGTATTTT. Translating it yields CASRLQRWESDTQYF.

The sample holds many counts of this clonotype. The rearrangement uses TRBV6-1 and TRBJ2-5; D gene ambiguous. The CDR3 has 17 amino acids. Germline V CDR1 and CDR2: MNHNS, SASEGT. V lost 2 bases to trimming and J lost 4 bases, with 20 bases between them. CDR3 loop: CASSERHRGNPIETQYF. CDR3 in DNA: TGTGCCAGCAGTGAAAGGCACCGTGGAAATCCCATAGAGACCCAGTACTTC.

This clonotype was recorded at least ten times. This chain links TRBV7-9 with TRBJ1-4; 9 bases fit TRBD1. In germline, CDR1 is SEHNR, CDR2 FQNEAQ (reference sequence). Trimming cost V 5 bases and J 6 bases; bases outside gene matches: 7. This CDR3 contains 15 residues. The chain's CDR3 is CASSATGGADEKLFF. CDR3 bases: TGTGCCAGCAGCGCCACAGGGGGCGCGGATGAAAAACTGTTTTTT.

This rearrangement joins TRBV20-1 to TRBJ1-2; D might be TRBD1 (6 bases). V lost 5 bases and J lost 1, with 11 bases in between. Germline CDR1 reads DFQATT; CDR2 reads SNEGSKA (reference sequence). This CDR3 contains 13 residues. The DNA of the CDR3 is TGCAGTGCTCACCGGACAGATAACTATGGCTACACCTTC. It is translated as CSAHRTDNYGYTF.

This clonotype was seen at least ten times. V is TRBV19 and J is TRBJ1-5; D gene ambiguous. The V end lost 5 bases, the J end lost 2 bases, and 4 bases lay between the germline ends. The CDR3 has 12 residues. Germline CDR1 is LNHDA and CDR2 is SQIVND (reference sequence). CDR3 loop: CASSSRNQPQHF. The CDR3 DNA reads as TGTGCCAGTAGTTCCCGCAATCAGCCCCAGCATTTT.

This clonotype was counted a few times. The chain has TRBV10-3 and TRBJ1-5; the D gene is possibly TRBD1 (6 bases). This CDR3 is 14 amino acids long. Trimming pared 11 bases from V and 6 bases from J, leaving 20 bases between. In germline, CDR1 is ENHRY, CDR2 SYGVKD. The CDR3 DNA reads as TGTGCCTCGAGTGAGGGGGGGGCAATTCAGCCCCAGCATTTT. This codes for CASSEGGAIQPQHF.

This clonotype occurred many times. The chain joins TRBV11-2 to TRBJ2-1; 16 bases match TRBD2. The CDR3 is 16 residues long. Germline V lookup: CDR1 SGHAT, CDR2 FQNNGV. Trimming took 4 bases from V and 8 from J; bases not matched to a gene: 5. CDR3 loop: CASSSGLAGGLDEQFF. DNA for the CDR3: TGTGCCAGCAGCTCGGGACTAGCGGGGGGGCTTGATGAGCAGTTCTTC.

This clonotype was detected many times. The chain couples TRBV18 to TRBJ1-5; unclear D gene. The CDR3 is 13 residues long. V lost 3 bases and J lost 7, with 10 bases in between. In germline, CDR1 is KGHSH, CDR2 LQKENI. For the CDR3, the DNA is TGTGCCAGCTCACCTACGTTCGGGCAGCCCCAGCATTTT. Protein: CASSPTFGQPQHF.

The sample holds many counts of this clonotype. The V call is TRBV5-4, the J call TRBJ1-2; 9 bases are shared with TRBD1. CDR1 and CDR2 (germline): SGHNT, YYREEE (reference sequence). The CDR3 totals 16 residues. J lost 4 bases, V lost 3 bases, and 10 bases had no gene match. The CDR3 DNA is TGTGCCAGCAGCTCTGGGGGACAGGGAGGATTCTATGGCTACACCTTC. This translates into CASSSGGQGGFYGYTF.

This clonotype was seen only a few times. The genes are TRBV7-6 and TRBJ2-5; D is unclear. Trimming took 4 bases from V and 6 from J, leaving 15 bases between them. CDR1 is SGHVS and CDR2 is FNYEAQ in the germline V gene. This CDR3 spans 14 amino acids. The chain's CDR3 is CASSSPGPKKTQYF. The CDR3 DNA reads as TGTGCCAGCAGCTCACCCGGACCAAAAAAGACCCAGTACTTC. Variable domain in full (rest from reference TRBV7-6 and TRBJ2-5): GAGVSQSPRYKVTKRGQDVALRCDPISGHVSLYWYRQALGQGPEFLTYFNYEAQQDKSGLPNDRFSAERPEGSISTLTIQRTEQRDSAMYRCASSSPGPKKTQYFGPGTRLLVL.

This clonotype was recorded at least ten times. In nucleotides, the CDR3 is TGCGCCAGCAGCTTGCCGGACGGCCAAGAGACCCAGTACTTC. The encoded protein is CASSLPDGQETQYF. The gene calls are TRBV5-1 and TRBJ2-5; no clear D. Germline V gene data show CDR1 as SGHRS and CDR2 as YFSETQ. V lost 1 base, J lost 1 base, and 8 bases lay in between. The CDR3 is 14 residues long.